The clone carrying this TCR beta chain has only a few counts. Its antigen is currently unknown. The CDR3 has 19 amino acids. V lost 2 bases, J lost 3 bases, and 11 bases stayed unmatched. Looked up from germline, CDR1 is SGHDT and CDR2 is YYEEEE. TCRdb independently ran MiXCR on the 5' RACE reads; one entry per CDR3 protein. The sample holds roughly 35,000 distinct CDR3 sequences; 13% are singletons and the top ten take more than 25%. The sample comes from a study of CD8 T cells in ankylosing spondylitis. Study-wide results and caveats: Among TCR beta sequences, a motif of about 8 highly homologous variants appeared characteristic of ankylosing spondylitis blood. Disease-linked clones displayed a CD8+ phenotype and appeared relatively rarely in peripheral blood. Reactive arthritis synovial fluid and blood were previously reported to contain some motif variants. Researchers reportedly found disease-linked clones significantly enriched in matched ankylosing spondylitis synovial fluid.

This receptor was taken from a male donor with ankylosing spondylitis. The rearrangement joins TRBV5-6 to TRBJ2-1, with TRBD2 identical over 13 bases. Material: synovial fluid, either unsorted or a sorted T cell fraction (not recorded which). In DNA form, the CDR3 reads TGTGCCAGCAGCTTCGGACTAGCGGGAGTTGGGCCCGGCTACAATGAGCAGTTCTTC. Its protein is CASSFGLAGVGPGYNEQFF.